Following are 15 T cell receptor beta chains from one sample sequenced in a study of blood T cell repertoires in COVID-19. This table comes from immunoSEQ multiplex PCR, and its TCRdb copy is limited to in-frame clones, with some not included. This table has under 250,000 clones, roughly 89% appearing once. Sequenced material: peripheral blood. The receptors originated from a man in his sixties who had recovered from COVID-19.

In its sample, this clone was seen once. The chain is built from TRBV30 and TRBJ2-3, with a tentative D call TRBD2 (6 bases). The germline gives CDR1 GTSNPN, CDR2 SVGIG (reference sequence). V dropped 1 base and J dropped 2 bases, with 10 bases sitting between them. This CDR3 comprises 14 residues. The CDR3 here is CAWSAGLVTDTQYF. CDR3 DNA: TGTGCCTGGAGTGCGGGACTTGTCACAGATACGCAGTATTTT.

The gene calls are TRBV7-9 and TRBJ1-1; D gene ambiguous. The CDR3 loop spans 13 amino acids. V was shortened by 3 bases and J by 2 bases, with 7 bases between the two germline ends. From germline, CDR1 is SEHNR and CDR2 FQNEAQ (reference sequence). DNA of the CDR3: TGTGCCAGCAGCTTCGGGAGTAACACTGAAGCTTTCTTT. Translation: CASSFGSNTEAFF.

V is TRBV27 and J is TRBJ1-2; D is possibly TRBD1 (6 bases). This CDR3 contains 15 residues. Trimming cost V 2 bases and J 3 bases, with 13 bases left between them. The germline CDR1 and CDR2 sequences are MNHEY and SMNVEV (reference sequence). As DNA, the CDR3 is TGTGCCAGCAGTTTAGGGGGCCAACCTTACTATGGCTACACCTTC. It specifies CASSLGGQPYYGYTF.

V and J are TRBV24-1 and TRBJ2-1; the D is unclear. V was pared by 3 bases and J by 9 bases, with 14 bases between. Germline V gene lookup returns CDR1 KGHDR and CDR2 SFDVKD. The CDR3 covers 14 residues. Here the CDR3 reads CATSDLGRFAEQFF. DNA for the CDR3: TGTGCCACCAGTGATCTAGGCAGATTTGCTGAGCAGTTCTTC.

The J gene is TRBJ2-3, the V gene TRBV9; D unresolved. The V gene's germline CDR1 is SGDLS and CDR2 YYNGEE. Deletions cut 4 bases from V and 0 bases from J, with 6 bases between. The CDR3 sequence is 13 residues long. This chain's CDR3 is CASSTPSTDTQYF. The CDR3 DNA reads TGTGCCAGCAGCACTCCTAGCACAGATACGCAGTATTTT.

The chain recombines TRBV2 with TRBJ2-7, with 9 bases identical to TRBD1. J lost 5 bases, V lost 5 bases, and 7 bases had no gene match. Germline V gene sequence: CDR1 SNHLY, CDR2 FYNNEI. This CDR3 comprises 14 residues. CDR3 sequence (DNA): TGTGCCAGCAGTTCCCGGACAGGGGTTAACGAGCAGTACTTC. Its translation: CASSSRTGVNEQYF.

The rearrangement uses TRBV19 and TRBJ1-2; D might be TRBD1 (5 bases). This CDR3 region has 15 residues. Germline loops: CDR1 LNHDA, CDR2 SQIVND (reference sequence). V was trimmed by 7 bases and J by 3 bases, leaving 18 bases between them. Here the CDR3 DNA reads TGTGCCAGTACTACCCCGGGCAGGGCAGACTATGGCTACACCTTC. This codes for CASTTPGRADYGYTF. The full variable domain, completed using reference TRBV19 and TRBJ1-2, is DGGITQSPKYLFRKEGQNVTLSCEQNLNHDAMYWYRQDPGQGLRLIYYSQIVNDFQKGDIAEGYSVSREKKESFPLTVTSAQKNPTAFYLCASTTPGRADYGYTFGSGTRLTVV.

The chain is built from TRBV2 and TRBJ1-5; D unresolved. Germline CDR1 SNHLY, CDR2 FYNNEI. The CDR3 is 12 residues long. Trimming shortened V by 6 bases and J by 4 bases, and 7 bases separated the two germline ends. The CDR3 bases are TGTGCCAGCAGGGAACCGAATCAGCCCCAGCATTTT. Its translation: CASREPNQPQHF.

This clone was observed a single time. The rearrangement uses TRBV12-3 or TRBV12-4 and TRBJ1-6; perhaps TRBD1 as D (6 bases). Trimming removed 6 bases at V and 8 bases at J, with 11 bases between. This CDR3 is 13 amino acids long. The CDR3 sequence: CASRSTGDSPLHF. CDR3 in DNA: TGTGCCAGCAGATCGACAGGAGATTCACCCCTCCACTTT.

This clone was recorded a few times. The chain couples TRBV7-9 to TRBJ2-7; the match to TRBD1 covers 8 bases. With V trimmed by 4 bases and J by 2 bases, 7 bases remained unmatched. CDR1 is SEHNR and CDR2 is FQNEAQ in the germline V gene (reference sequence). The CDR3 totals 15 residues. The CDR3 DNA follows: TGTGCCAGCAGCTACTCGACAGGGGCCCCCTACGAGCAGTACTTC. Amino acids: CASSYSTGAPYEQYF. The full variable domain, in which reference TRBV7-9 and TRBJ2-7 provide the parts outside the CDR3, is DTGVSQNPRHKITKRGQNVTFRCDPISEHNRLYWYRQTLGQGPEFLTYFQNEAQLEKSRLLSDRFSAERPKGSFSTLEIQRTEQGDSAMYLCASSYSTGAPYEQYFGPGTRLTVT.

The chain combines TRBV5-1 with TRBJ2-5, with TRBD2 matching over 7 bases. There are 13 residues in the CDR3. Germline V gives CDR1 SGHRS, CDR2 YFSETQ. V was clipped by 2 bases and J by 5 bases; unmatched bases: 3. DNA for the CDR3: TGCGCCAGCAGCTTAGCGGGGTTCGAGACCCAGTACTTC. This codes for CASSLAGFETQYF.

The chain links TRBV13 to TRBJ2-3; TRBD2 agrees at 10 bases. The junction had 17 bases not matched to a gene; V was cut back by 3 bases and J by 2 bases. Germline CDR1 and CDR2: PRHDT and FYEKMQ (reference sequence). The CDR3 is 20 residues long. In nucleotides, the CDR3 is TGTGCCAGCAGCTTCACCCCCGCCCTCGGTCTAGCGGGAGTCACAGATACGCAGTATTTT. This sequence encodes CASSFTPALGLAGVTDTQYF.

The V call is TRBV6-6, the J call TRBJ1-6, with 7 positions matching TRBD1. Losses at the gene ends were 5 bases for V and 10 bases for J; bases not matched to a gene: 14. The CDR3 extends over 16 amino acids. Germline V gene lookup returns CDR1 MNHNY and CDR2 SVGAGI (reference sequence). The DNA of the CDR3 is TGTGCCAGCAGTCGAAAATCGACAGGGAAAGTGTCACCCCTCCACTTT. It codes for CASSRKSTGKVSPLHF.

This chain connects TRBV10-3 to TRBJ2-2; no clear D gene. With 0 bases removed from V and 5 bases from J, the gap between germline ends came to 7 bases. This CDR3 is 14 amino acids long. CDR1 ENHRY and CDR2 SYGVKD come from the germline V gene. The CDR3 loop is CAISESHGTGELFF. In DNA form, the CDR3 reads TGTGCCATCAGTGAGTCACACGGGACCGGGGAGCTGTTTTTT.

The V call is TRBV9, the J call TRBJ2-3, with TRBD1 identical over 9 bases. The CDR3 sequence is 16 residues long. The ends lost 4 bases at V and 5 bases at J; junction bases unmatched: 11. Germline-derived CDR1 and CDR2 are SGDLS and YYNGEE. CDR3 region: CASSILTGGGGDTQYF. For the CDR3, the DNA is TGTGCCAGCAGCATTCTTACAGGGGGCGGGGGAGATACGCAGTATTTT.